What follows are 7 T cell receptor beta chains derived from one specimen sequenced in a study of T cell responses to AZD1222 COVID-19 vaccine. Sequencing used immunoSEQ multiplex PCR; TCRdb keeps in-frame clones, though not all of them. The sample carries some 87,000 clones, around 90% recorded once. The material was peripheral blood, obtained on day 0 of MenACWY control vaccination. The receptor source for this set is an adult in good health.

The chain has TRBV5-1 and TRBJ1-3, with D perhaps matching TRBD1 (6 bases). Between the trimmed V and J ends, which lost 1 base and 0 bases, there was a span of 14 bases. Germline lookup yields CDR1 SGHRS and CDR2 YFSETQ. CDR3 length: 17 residues. The CDR3 loop reads CASSLTGDRSSGNTIYF. The CDR3 DNA reads TGCGCCAGCAGCTTGACAGGAGACAGGTCCTCTGGAAACACCATATATTTT.

This clone was observed a single time. Compared with germline, one end of the junction differs, possibly owing to a read error. The chain couples TRBV23-1 to TRBJ2-6; unclear D gene. TRBV23-1 qualifies as an ORF whose function is uncertain. This CDR3 has 11 residues. CDR3 in amino acids: CASSQSRHYAF. The CDR3 bases are TGCGCCAGCAGTCAATCGCGCCACTACGCTTTC.

J is TRBJ2-7 and V is TRBV6-5; TRBD1 or TRBD2 may be the D gene (5 bases each). CDR3 length equals 14 residues. Trimming cost V 7 bases and J 0 bases, with 13 bases left between them. CDR1 is MNHEY and CDR2 is SVGAGI in the germline V gene. In DNA, the CDR3 is TGTGCCAGCACCCGGGACCTCAGCTCCTACGAGCAGTACTTC. Translating gives CASTRDLSSYEQYF.

As DNA, the CDR3 is TGTGCCAGCGGACAGGGGGGGAACCATCAGCCCCAGCATTTT. Translated, it gives CASGQGGNHQPQHF. This chain joins TRBV28 and TRBJ1-5; 10 nucleotides line up with TRBD1. The CDR3 loop spans 14 amino acids. The germline V gene has CDR1 MDHEN and CDR2 SYDVKM. With V trimmed by 8 bases and J by 5 bases, 6 bases remained unmatched.

This chain joins TRBV10-3 and TRBJ1-2, with no clear D. Trimming took 0 bases from V and 2 from J, leaving 13 bases between them. There are 16 residues in the CDR3. The germline gives CDR1 ENHRY, CDR2 SYGVKD. CDR3 in amino acids: CAISESIGDKNYGYTF. The DNA of the CDR3 is TGTGCCATCAGTGAGTCGATCGGAGACAAGAACTATGGCTACACCTTC.

The chain employs TRBV19 and TRBJ1-4; 8 bases fit TRBD1. The CDR3 runs 15 residues. V shed 4 bases and J 0 bases; nucleotides not matched to a gene: 1. From germline, CDR1 is LNHDA and CDR2 SQIVND (reference sequence). The CDR3 nucleotides read TGTGCCAGTAGTAAACAGGGGGCAACTAATGAAAAACTGTTTTTT. Its translation is CASSKQGATNEKLFF.

By sample fraction, this clone is medium-sized. J is TRBJ2-2 and V is TRBV3-1 (or the pseudogene TRBV3-2), with 9 bases aligning to TRBD1. The V gene's germline CDR1 is LGHDT and CDR2 YNNKEL (reference sequence). Trimming took 4 bases from V and 3 from J; bases not matched to a gene: 3. The CDR3 extends over 15 amino acids. The CDR3 here is CASSPGQGDTGELFF. DNA of the CDR3: TGTGCCAGCAGCCCGGGACAGGGTGACACCGGGGAGCTGTTTTTT.